This T cell receptor beta chain was identified during a study of beta chain features in type 1 diabetes. Reverse transcribing all isolated RNA meant expressed TCRB transcripts were sequenced. Measured with immunoSEQ multiplex PCR; TCRdb has only the in-frame clones, and not every one. Of under 450,000 clones listed, approximately 13% are singletons. Trimming removed 0 bases at V and 8 bases at J, with 13 bases between. The CDR3 consists of 14 residues. Germline values: CDR1 LNHNV, CDR2 YYDKDF (reference sequence). This TCR was sampled from a man aged 30-40 years in good health. The material sequenced was naive CD4+ T cells from blood. The chain uses TRBV15 and TRBJ1-1, with D uncertain. The CDR3 region has the DNA TGTGCCACCAGCAGAGAAGGCCCCGTGAAGGAAGCTTTCTTT. This translates into CATSREGPVKEAFF. The variable domain in full, with the rest retrieved from reference TRBV15 and TRBJ1-1, is DAMVIQNPRYQVTQFGKPVTLSCSQTLNHNVMYWYQQKSSQAPKLLFHYYDKDFNNEADTPDNFQSRRPNTSFCFLDIRSPGLGDTAMYLCATSREGPVKEAFFGQGTRLTVV.